Listed here is a single T cell receptor beta chain. This sample was taken from a study of blood T cell repertoires in COVID-19. Those enrolled, adults aged 18 to 89 years, came from about two dozen US areas. Participant-reported clinical history was the basis for cohort assignment. Original methodology: Nucleated cell counts were estimated from reference gene primer amplification. The repertoire was sequenced with immunoSEQ multiplex PCR; TCRdb's copy has only in-frame clones and lacks some. V and J calls and clone size are as listed in that table; D and trimming were resolved from the DNA. The table lists 250,000 to 350,000 clones, 70% to 90% of them singletons. The ends were cut back, 5 bases at V and 1 base at J, with 6 bases in the middle. The V gene's germline CDR1 is SGHAT and CDR2 FQNNGV. The CDR3 loop spans 14 amino acids.

The specimen was PBMCs or T cells enriched from blood (not recorded which). V gene TRBV11-2 combines with J gene TRBJ2-6; no definite D call. This clonotype originated in a woman in her twenties or thirties who had recovered from COVID-19. The CDR3 nucleotides read TGTGCCAGCAGCCTCCTGTCTGGGGCCAACGTCCTGACTTTC. Its protein product is CASSLLSGANVLTF.